These 2 T cell receptor beta chains were sequenced from one sample in a study of blood T cells in healthy people across ages. It was with a sample-barcoded 5' primer and a J-beta primer mix that a second PCR of roughly 7 to 12 cycles was run. MiXCR, applied by TCRdb to the 5' RACE reads, yields one record per CDR3 protein. The sample consists of 850,000 or so distinct CDR3 sequences, under 30% of them appearing once. The sequenced sample consisted of blood. The source of these receptors is an elderly woman in good health.

This chain joins TRBV12-3 or TRBV12-4 and TRBJ2-5; the match to TRBD2 covers 8 bases. J lost 4 bases, V lost 6 bases, and 19 bases had no gene match. The CDR3 is 18 residues long. CDR3 residues: CASSPGLVGGRVRETQYF. The CDR3 DNA follows: TGTGCCAGCAGCCCGGGACTAGTGGGGGGGCGAGTCAGAGAGACCCAGTACTTC.

This clonotype was found many times. The chain joins TRBV7-2 to TRBJ1-1; D gene ambiguous. Trimming removed 1 base from V and 1 base from J, with 10 bases in between. CDR3 length: 15 residues. The germline CDR1 and CDR2 sequences are SGHTA and FQGNSA. The CDR3 DNA follows: TGTGCCAGCAGCTTAGGTTCCAGGACGAACACTGAAGCTTTCTTT. It encodes CASSLGSRTNTEAFF. The full variable domain, rest sourced from reference TRBV7-2 and TRBJ1-1, is GAGVSQSPSNKVTEKGKDVELRCDPISGHTALYWYRQSLGQGLEFLIYFQGNSAPDKSGLPSDRFSAERTGGSVSTLTIQRTQQEDSAVYLCASSLGSRTNTEAFFGQGTRLTVV.